This TCR beta chain was captured by sequencing in a study of PD-1 blockade in classical Hodgkin lymphoma. On the study more broadly: Patients in the cohort were put on intravenous nivolumab, 3 mg/kg every 2 weeks. Study-wide findings and caveats: Newly diagnosed patients were reported to start with lower TCR diversity than healthy donors. Complete responders' diversity at baseline resembled that of newly diagnosed patients. Patients who began taking nivolumab under 1 year after ASCT were left out.

Measured with immunoSEQ multiplex PCR; TCRdb has only the in-frame clones, and not every one. The sample has about 14,000 clones, roughly three quarters seen once. The CDR3 runs to 16 residues. Per germline, CDR1 MDHEN and CDR2 SYDVKM. Trimming stripped 6 bases from V and 8 bases from J, with 22 bases between. Every patient relapsed after autologous stem cell transplantation, and brentuximab vedotin exposure varied. A word on this clone: Its antigen is not known.

The TCR was taken from a human donor with classical Hodgkin lymphoma. The chain recombines TRBV28 with TRBJ1-4; D is possibly TRBD1 (6 bases). Sequencing was performed on peripheral blood mononuclear cells (PBMCs), taken before the second cycle of nivolumab. CDR3 protein: CASSKSQDRLYEKLFF. The CDR3 bases are TGTGCCAGCAGCAAAAGCCAGGACAGACTCTACGAAAAACTGTTTTTT.